This is a list of T cell receptor beta chains from one sample in a study of T-cell memory formation after mild COVID-19. TCRdb ran MiXCR on the 5' RACE reads and lists one entry per CDR3 protein. The sample includes 550,000 to 700,000 distinct CDR3 sequences, 17% of them seen just once. Sequenced input: PBMCs or a T cell subset sorted from them (not recorded which). Receptors were obtained from an adult woman who had mild COVID-19 (a few samples of this study predate the infection). Cell type and time point are not known. Each CDR3 is given with its conserved first and last residue. D genes are given only for firm matches. Where a row states a size, it is once, few, many or the class of an expanded clone; other rows omit it.

J gene: TRBJ1-1; V gene: TRBV20-1; D gene: NA; clone size: NA; CDR3 protein: CSAMDRRNTEAFF; CDR3 DNA: TGCAGTGCTATGGACAGAAGAAACACTGAAGCTTTCTTT
J gene: TRBJ2-3; V gene: TRBV20-1; D gene: TRBD2; clone size: NA; CDR3 protein: CSASGTSEAQYF; CDR3 DNA: TGCAGTGCTAGCGGGACTAGTGAAGCGCAGTATTTT
J gene: TRBJ2-7; V gene: TRBV15; D gene: TRBD1; clone size: NA; CDR3 protein: CATSGWTGGYEQYF; CDR3 DNA: TGTGCCACCAGCGGCTGGACAGGGGGCTACGAGCAGTACTTC
J gene: TRBJ2-5; V gene: TRBV6-5; D gene: NA; clone size: few; CDR3 protein: CASSYQPNQETQYF; CDR3 DNA: TGTGCCAGCAGTTATCAACCGAACCAAGAGACCCAGTACTTC
J gene: TRBJ1-2; V gene: TRBV9; D gene: NA; clone size: few; CDR3 protein: CASRGADYGYTF; CDR3 DNA: TGTGCCAGCAGGGGGGCAGACTATGGCTACACCTTC
J gene: TRBJ2-3; V gene: TRBV2; D gene: NA; clone size: NA; CDR3 protein: CASTSEGVGTDTQYF; CDR3 DNA: TGTGCCAGCACCTCCGAGGGTGTCGGGACAGATACGCAGTATTTT
J gene: TRBJ2-7; V gene: TRBV3-1; D gene: TRBD1; clone size: few; CDR3 protein: CASSQGTGRQYF; CDR3 DNA: TGTGCCAGCAGCCAAGGGACAGGGCGGCAGTACTTC
J gene: TRBJ1-1; V gene: TRBV5-6; D gene: NA; clone size: few; CDR3 protein: CASSLARRILNTEAFF; CDR3 DNA: TGTGCCAGCAGCTTGGCGCGGCGGATTTTGAACACTGAAGCTTTCTTT
J gene: TRBJ2-1; V gene: TRBV15; D gene: NA; clone size: NA; CDR3 protein: CATSRGPDHYNEQFF; CDR3 DNA: TGTGCCACCAGCAGAGGTCCCGACCACTACAATGAGCAGTTCTTC
J gene: TRBJ2-1; V gene: TRBV7-6; D gene: TRBD1; clone size: few; CDR3 protein: CASSPPGQPLMNEQFF; CDR3 DNA: TGTGCCAGCAGCCCCCCGGGACAGCCACTTATGAATGAGCAGTTCTTC
J gene: TRBJ2-2; V gene: TRBV12-3/TRBV12-4; D gene: NA; clone size: few; CDR3 protein: CASSLGSTSSGELFF; CDR3 DNA: TGTGCCAGCAGTTTAGGTTCCACTAGTTCCGGGGAGCTGTTTTTT
J gene: TRBJ2-4; V gene: TRBV4-2; D gene: TRBD2; clone size: few; CDR3 protein: CASSQLPETSGLAKNIQYF; CDR3 DNA: TGTGCCAGCAGCCAACTCCCCGAAACTAGCGGGCTAGCCAAAAACATTCAGTACTTC
J gene: TRBJ2-1; V gene: TRBV11-2; D gene: TRBD2; clone size: few; CDR3 protein: CASSLGLFSGAYNEQFF; CDR3 DNA: TGTGCCAGCAGCTTAGGGTTATTTAGCGGGGCCTACAATGAGCAGTTCTTC
J gene: TRBJ2-1; V gene: TRBV5-6; D gene: NA; clone size: NA; CDR3 protein: CASSFGSLLDNEQFF; CDR3 DNA: TGTGCCAGCAGCTTTGGATCACTCCTCGACAATGAGCAGTTCTTC